The 31 T cell receptor beta chains below come from one sample, sequenced in a study of T cell responses to AZD1222 COVID-19 vaccine. The repertoire was sequenced with immunoSEQ multiplex PCR; TCRdb's copy has only in-frame clones and lacks some. Counted here are about 110,000 clones, roughly 90% occurring once; the ten biggest clones make up around 1.2%. Sequences were derived from peripheral blood, sampled on day 0 of AZD1222 vaccination. Receptors were obtained from an adult in good health.

This chain connects TRBV18 to TRBJ2-7; D perhaps matches TRBD1 (6 bases). The V and J ends lost 4 bases and 2 bases respectively, with 9 bases between them. This CDR3 comprises 13 residues. The germline V gene encodes CDR1 KGHSH and CDR2 LQKENI. CDR3 sequence (DNA): TGTGCCAGCTCACTCGGACAGACCTACGAGCAGTACTTC. Translated: CASSLGQTYEQYF.

The chain links TRBV11-3 to TRBJ1-1; no clear D gene. CDR3 size: 12 residues. V dropped 0 bases and J dropped 4 bases, with 3 bases sitting between them. Germline V gene lookup returns CDR1 SGHNT and CDR2 YENEEA. CDR3 residues: CASSLEFTEAFF. The DNA for the CDR3 is TGTGCCAGCAGCTTAGAGTTCACTGAAGCTTTCTTT.

This clone was detected only once. The chain joins TRBV5-1 to TRBJ2-5; tentatively, D is TRBD2 (6 bases). Trimming stripped 1 base from V and 1 base from J, with 11 bases between. CDR1 and CDR2 (germline): SGHRS, YFSETQ. The CDR3 length is 15 residues. CDR3 nucleotide sequence: TGCGCCAGCAGCTTGAATAGCGGTCCCCAAGAGACCCAGTACTTC. As protein: CASSLNSGPQETQYF.

The V call is TRBV7-2, the J call TRBJ2-3; 8 bases line up with TRBD2. With V trimmed by 1 base and J by 4 bases, 7 bases remained unmatched. CDR1 and CDR2 from the germline V gene are SGHTA and FQGNSA. The CDR3 runs to 16 residues. CDR3 bases: TGTGCCAGCAGCTTAGTTGGTGGCGGGGGGTCAGATACGCAGTATTTT. This gives the protein CASSLVGGGGSDTQYF. Together with reference TRBV7-2 and TRBJ2-3, the CDR3 gives the full variable domain: GAGVSQSPSNKVTEKGKDVELRCDPISGHTALYWYRQSLGQGLEFLIYFQGNSAPDKSGLPSDRFSAERTGGSVSTLTIQRTQQEDSAVYLCASSLVGGGGSDTQYFGPGTRLTVL.

This sequence joins TRBV5-1 and TRBJ1-3; 9 positions match TRBD1. Trimming at V came to 0 bases and at J to 1 base, leaving 8 bases not matched to a gene. The length of the CDR3 is 18 residues. Germline lookup yields CDR1 SGHRS and CDR2 YFSETQ. The CDR3 sequence is CASSLEPQGALSGNTIYF. DNA of the CDR3: TGCGCCAGCAGCTTGGAACCACAGGGGGCCTTGTCTGGAAACACCATATATTTT.

This sequence joins TRBV7-2 and TRBJ2-2; D perhaps matches TRBD2 (6 bases). The CDR3 sequence is 15 residues long. CDR1 is SGHTA and CDR2 is FQGNSA in the germline V gene. The V end was cut by 0 bases, the J end by 2 bases, with 7 bases between. CDR3: CASSLAGRNTGELFF. CDR3 sequence (DNA): TGTGCCAGCAGCTTAGCCGGGAGAAACACCGGGGAGCTGTTTTTT.

V usage is TRBV7-9 and J usage is TRBJ2-3; 9 bases agree with TRBD1. The CDR3 runs to 14 residues. Germline V gene lookup returns CDR1 SEHNR and CDR2 FQNEAQ (reference sequence). J gave up 6 bases and V 3 bases, and 4 bases lay outside the gene matches. CDR3 amino acids: CASSLSQGADTQYF. As DNA, the CDR3 is TGTGCCAGCAGCTTGTCACAGGGGGCCGATACGCAGTATTTT.

V gene TRBV19 combines with J gene TRBJ2-2; 9 positions match TRBD1. V was pared by 3 bases and J by 6 bases, with 5 bases of the junction left unmatched. Germline CDR1 LNHDA, CDR2 SQIVND (reference sequence). This CDR3 has 15 residues. In DNA form, the CDR3 reads TGTGCCAGTAGTATGGGGACAGGGAATCCCGGGGAGCTGTTTTTT. Residues: CASSMGTGNPGELFF.

The J gene is TRBJ2-7, the V gene TRBV5-1; D is possibly TRBD1 (6 bases). Trimming removed 2 bases from V and 2 bases from J, with 11 bases in between. CDR1 is SGHRS and CDR2 is YFSETQ in the germline V gene. This CDR3 comprises 14 residues. Written as DNA, the CDR3 is TGCGCCAGCAGCTTCCGGGACACTACCTACGAGCAGTACTTC. Residues: CASSFRDTTYEQYF.

This clone has only one observation. This chain links TRBV5-1 with TRBJ2-1; no definite D call. Trimming shortened V by 4 bases and J by 10 bases, and 9 bases separated the two germline ends. The V gene's germline CDR1 is SGHRS and CDR2 YFSETQ. This CDR3 has 11 amino acids. CDR3: CASSGLGEQFF. The DNA of the CDR3 is TGCGCCAGCAGCGGGCTCGGGGAGCAGTTCTTC. Full variable domain (remainder filled in from reference TRBV5-1 and TRBJ2-1): KAGVTQTPRYLIKTRGQQVTLSCSPISGHRSVSWYQQTPGQGLQFLFEYFSETQRNKGNFPGRFSGRQFSNSRSEMNVSTLELGDSALYLCASSGLGEQFFGPGTRLTVL.

CDR3 amino acids: CASSLARSGRAGNEQFF. As DNA, the CDR3 is TGTGCCAGCAGCTTAGCCAGAAGCGGGAGGGCCGGTAATGAGCAGTTCTTC. The rearrangement links TRBV7-6 to TRBJ2-1; 10 nucleotides align to TRBD2. CDR1 is SGHVS, CDR2 FNYEAQ, per germline. This CDR3 is built from 17 residues. The junction had 9 bases not matched to a gene; V was cut back by 0 bases and J by 7 bases.

The rearrangement joins TRBV12-3 or TRBV12-4 to TRBJ1-1; D may be TRBD1 (5 bases). The CDR3 contains 12 residues. The V gene lost 3 bases and the J gene lost 3 bases, with 5 bases spanning the gap. As DNA, the CDR3 is TGTGCCAGCAGTTTGGGGCACACTGAAGCTTTCTTT. It is translated as CASSLGHTEAFF.

The gene calls are TRBV18 and TRBJ1-6, with TRBD1 identical over 9 bases. In germline, CDR1 is KGHSH, CDR2 LQKENI. The CDR3 is 16 residues long. J was trimmed by 9 bases and V by 5 bases; bases with no gene match: 11. CDR3 loop: CASSASGTGIISPLHF. The CDR3 coding sequence is TGTGCCAGCTCAGCTTCCGGGACAGGGATAATTTCACCCCTCCACTTT.

The chain uses TRBV9 and TRBJ2-2, with 10 bases aligning to TRBD1. V shed 4 bases and J 6 bases; nucleotides not matched to a gene: 9. The V gene's germline CDR1 is SGDLS and CDR2 YYNGEE. This CDR3 contains 16 residues. In nucleotides, the CDR3 is TGTGCCAGCAGCCCCCACGGGACAGGGGTCGCCGGGGAGCTGTTTTTT. Its translation: CASSPHGTGVAGELFF. The full variable domain, completed using reference TRBV9 and TRBJ2-2, is DSGVTQTPKHLITATGQRVTLRCSPRSGDLSVYWYQQSLDQGLQFLIQYYNGEERAKGNILERFSAQQFPDLHSELNLSSLELGDSALYFCASSPHGTGVAGELFFGEGSRLTVL.

The chain joins TRBV11-1 to TRBJ1-1, with a weak D call TRBD1 (5 bases). Germline lookup yields CDR1 SGHAT and CDR2 FQDESV (reference sequence). Trimming stripped 0 bases from V and 1 base from J, with 6 bases between. The CDR3 is 14 amino acids. This CDR3 is CASSLAGPNTEAFF. For the CDR3, the DNA is TGTGCCAGCAGCTTAGCGGGACCGAACACTGAAGCTTTCTTT.

A single count supports this clone. This rearrangement joins TRBV4-3 to TRBJ1-2; TRBD1 matches at 9 bases. This CDR3 comprises 14 residues. Losses at the gene ends were 3 bases for V and 5 bases for J; bases not matched to a gene: 4. CDR1 LGHNA and CDR2 YSLEER come from the germline V gene. The CDR3 nucleotides read TGCGCCAGCAGCCAGGGGGACAGGGCTTATGGCTACACCTTC. Translating it yields CASSQGDRAYGYTF.

V usage is TRBV6-5 and J usage is TRBJ1-5; D is perhaps TRBD1 (5 bases). Per germline, CDR1 MNHEY and CDR2 SVGAGI. V was pared by 2 bases and J by 3 bases, with 8 bases between. There are 14 residues in the CDR3. The CDR3 coding sequence is TGTGCCAGCAGTTACGGGGACGACAATCAGCCCCAGCATTTT. This codes for CASSYGDDNQPQHF.

There are a few counts of this clone. One end of the junction is discordant with germline, which a read error may explain. The chain is built from TRBV6-5 and TRBJ1-1; D is perhaps TRBD1 (5 bases). The CDR3 extends over 13 amino acids. The germline V gene has CDR1 MNHEY and CDR2 SVGAGI. The CDR3 DNA is TGTGCCAGCACTTACGGGGGGGGCACTGAAGCTTTCTTT. This codes for CASTYGGGTEAFF.

The chain recombines TRBV25-1 with TRBJ2-3, with D unclear. This CDR3 has 15 amino acids. In germline, CDR1 is MGHDK, CDR2 SYGVNS. With 1 base removed from V and 0 bases from J, the gap between germline ends came to 8 bases. The CDR3 region has the DNA TGTGCCAGCAGTGAATTGAGACCAAGCACAGATACGCAGTATTTT. Its translation is CASSELRPSTDTQYF.

The chain joins TRBV7-8 to TRBJ2-2; TRBD1 matches 11 bases. The CDR3 extends over 16 amino acids. The germline CDR1 and CDR2 sequences are SGHVS and FQNEAQ. V shed 5 bases, J shed 4 bases, and the junction held 6 bases outside the gene matches. CDR3 sequence (DNA): TGTGCCAGCAGCGAACGGACAGGGGGCGGCACCGGGGAGCTGTTTTTT. Protein sequence: CASSERTGGGTGELFF.

Points on this clone: One end of the junction does not line up with germline, which may come from a read error. The rearrangement joins TRBV29-1 to TRBJ1-2, with TRBD1 identical over 8 bases. Germline V gene data show CDR1 as SQVTM and CDR2 as ANQGSEA. CDR3 size: 14 residues. The CDR3 nucleotides read TGCAGCGTTGAACCCAGGGGGCTAAACTTTGGCTACACCTTC. It specifies CSVEPRGLNFGYTF.

The chain recombines TRBV5-6 with TRBJ1-5; the match to TRBD1 covers 11 bases. The CDR3 runs 15 residues. Trimming removed 4 bases from V and 7 bases from J; junction bases left unmatched: 7. CDR1 and CDR2 (germline): SGHDT, YYEEEE. CDR3 loop: CASSGGQGVGQPQHF. The CDR3 DNA reads as TGTGCCAGCAGCGGGGGACAGGGGGTCGGGCAGCCCCAGCATTTT.

This clone was observed a single time. The chain is built from TRBV5-1 and TRBJ1-1; D remains ambiguous. V was shortened by 0 bases and J by 0 bases, with 9 bases between the two germline ends. The CDR3 runs 15 residues. Looked up from germline, CDR1 is SGHRS and CDR2 is YFSETQ. DNA of the CDR3: TGCGCCAGCAGCTTGGGGGAGACCATGAACACTGAAGCTTTCTTT. It specifies CASSLGETMNTEAFF.

The CDR3 protein is CASGEGDYGYTF. The CDR3 DNA reads TGTGCCAGTGGGGAGGGCGACTATGGCTACACCTTC. The chain joins TRBV2 to TRBJ1-2; D is ambiguous. CDR1 is SNHLY, CDR2 FYNNEI, per germline. Trimming pared 9 bases from V and 3 bases from J, leaving 11 bases between. This CDR3 region has 12 residues.

The genes are TRBV13 and TRBJ2-1; 8 bases match TRBD1. Trimming at V came to 4 bases and at J to 5 bases, leaving 13 bases not matched to a gene. The CDR3 loop spans 17 amino acids. Germline CDR1 PRHDT, CDR2 FYEKMQ (reference sequence). The CDR3 region has the DNA TGTGCCAGCAGCTCTGCCAGGACAGGGAGCTTCAACAATGAGCAGTTCTTC. Protein product: CASSSARTGSFNNEQFF.

The genes are TRBV4-1 and TRBJ1-1; D not certain. The CDR3 is 14 residues long. Trimming removed 0 bases at V and 9 bases at J, with 14 bases between. CDR1 is MGHRA and CDR2 is YSYEKL in the germline V gene. CDR3 loop: CASSQDERGRKAFF. The CDR3 region has the DNA TGCGCCAGCAGCCAAGATGAGCGGGGTCGCAAAGCTTTCTTT.

This sequence joins TRBV3-1 (or the pseudogene TRBV3-2) and TRBJ2-3; TRBD1 matches at 8 bases. The CDR3 totals 14 residues. Losses at the gene ends were 2 bases for V and 10 bases for J; bases not matched to a gene: 8. Germline CDR1 LGHDT, CDR2 YNNKEL (reference sequence). CDR3 coding DNA: TGTGCCAGCAGCCAACTGCAGGGGGCGGAGGCGCAGTATTTT. Translated, it gives CASSQLQGAEAQYF.

This chain links TRBV7-2 with TRBJ2-2; TRBD1 is a possible D gene (6 bases). Trimming left V 5 bases short and J 5 bases short, with 15 bases between. Per germline, CDR1 SGHTA and CDR2 FQGNSA. This CDR3 contains 15 residues. CDR3 coding DNA: TGTGCCAGCAGCCCAAACAGGGCCCGGACCGGGGAGCTGTTTTTT. Translating gives CASSPNRARTGELFF.

V is TRBV27 and J is TRBJ1-2, with 10 bases identical to TRBD1. The CDR3 sequence is 15 residues long. V shed 5 bases and J 4 bases; nucleotides not matched to a gene: 7. Germline CDR1 MNHEY, CDR2 SMNVEV (reference sequence). The CDR3 protein is CASSPGQGFIYGYTF. CDR3 bases: TGTGCCAGCAGTCCGGGACAGGGGTTTATCTATGGCTACACCTTC.

The V gene is TRBV2, the J gene TRBJ2-7; D unclear. This CDR3 comprises 12 residues. Germline loops: CDR1 SNHLY, CDR2 FYNNEI. V lost 3 bases and J 9 bases, leaving 12 bases between the germline ends. CDR3: CASSEWSGGQYF. Written as DNA, the CDR3 is TGTGCCAGCAGTGAGTGGTCAGGTGGGCAGTACTTC.

V usage is TRBV12-3 or TRBV12-4 and J usage is TRBJ1-1; TRBD1 is a possible D gene (6 bases). The CDR3 spans 13 residues. V was pared by 6 bases and J by 4 bases, with 12 bases between. CDR3 sequence reads: CASSYRVGTEAFF. CDR3 bases: TGTGCCAGCAGCTACAGGGTTGGCACTGAAGCTTTCTTT.